Shown below are 24 T cell receptor beta chains from a single sample sequenced in a study of T cell responses to AZD1222 COVID-19 vaccine. Sequencing was performed with immunoSEQ multiplex PCR; in TCRdb, only in-frame clones are kept and a portion is missing. The sample consists of about 170,000 clones, over 75% of them appearing once. The material was peripheral blood, obtained on day 0 of AZD1222 vaccination. The receptors stem from an adult in good health.

The genes are TRBV11-2 and TRBJ2-5; 7 positions match TRBD1. Germline CDR1 and CDR2: SGHAT and FQNNGV. The length of the CDR3 is 15 residues. V lost 1 base to trimming and J lost 4 bases; unmatched junction nucleotides: 6. The chain's CDR3 is CASSLGQGPPETQYF. CDR3 DNA sequence: TGTGCCAGCAGCTTAGGACAGGGTCCCCCAGAGACCCAGTACTTC. Based on the CDR3 plus reference TRBV11-2 and TRBJ2-5, the full variable domain is EAGVAQSPRYKIIEKRQSVAFWCNPISGHATLYWYQQILGQGPKLLIQFQNNGVVDDSQLPKDRFSAERLKGVDSTLKIQPAKLEDSAVYLCASSLGQGPPETQYFGPGTRLLVL.

The chain uses TRBV5-1 and TRBJ2-7; 8 positions agree with TRBD2. CDR1 is SGHRS, CDR2 YFSETQ, per germline. V lost 4 bases to trimming and J lost 6 bases; unmatched junction nucleotides: 3. The CDR3 has 12 amino acids. This CDR3 reads CASSVTSGEQYF. In nucleotides, the CDR3 is TGCGCCAGCAGCGTAACTAGCGGCGAGCAGTACTTC.

The CDR3 is CASSYSRGVTEAFF. CDR3 sequence (DNA): TGTGCCAGCAGTTACTCCAGGGGAGTCACTGAAGCTTTCTTT. J is TRBJ1-1 and V is TRBV6-2 or TRBV6-3, with D perhaps TRBD1 (6 bases). Trimming shortened V by 0 bases and J by 4 bases, and 9 bases separated the two germline ends. The CDR3 loop spans 14 amino acids. The germline V gene encodes CDR1 MNHEY and CDR2 SVGEGT.

The J gene is TRBJ2-3, the V gene TRBV2, with TRBD1 matching over 8 bases. The germline CDR1 and CDR2 sequences are SNHLY and FYNNEI. Trimming took 4 bases from V and 5 from J; bases not matched to a gene: 8. CDR3 size: 15 residues. The CDR3 bases are TGTGCCAGCAGTGTAACAGGGGGTACTATAGATACGCAGTATTTT. It is translated as CASSVTGGTIDTQYF.

The chain links TRBV7-2 to TRBJ2-7; D call uncertain. The germline CDR1 and CDR2 sequences are SGHTA and FQGNSA. The CDR3 has 17 residues. V was pared by 3 bases and J by 0 bases, with 18 bases between. CDR3 sequence reads: CASSLPPRSKSSYEQYF. CDR3 coding DNA: TGTGCCAGCAGCTTGCCCCCCCGATCCAAGAGCTCCTACGAGCAGTACTTC.

V and J are TRBV6-2 or TRBV6-3 and TRBJ2-1, with 7 bases that match TRBD2. The CDR3 has 14 amino acids. V shed 2 bases, J shed 7 bases, and the junction held 5 bases outside the gene matches. Germline-derived CDR1 and CDR2 are MNHEY and SVGEGT. This chain's CDR3 is CASSYNGGSNEQFF. In DNA form, the CDR3 reads TGTGCCAGCAGTTACAACGGGGGGTCGAATGAGCAGTTCTTC.

In regard to this clone: Other DNA sequences in the sample encode the same CDR3. This chain links TRBV7-2 with TRBJ1-5; maybe TRBD1 (5 bases). The CDR3 consists of 14 residues. CDR1 SGHTA and CDR2 FQGNSA come from the germline V gene. The V gene lost 5 bases and the J gene lost 2 bases, with 10 bases spanning the gap. Written as DNA, the CDR3 is TGTGCCAGCAGCCCAGGGAGGGGCAATCAGCCCCAGCATTTT. It is translated as CASSPGRGNQPQHF.

The chain couples TRBV7-9 to TRBJ2-2; possibly TRBD1 for D (5 bases). The CDR3 is 13 residues long. Germline loops: CDR1 SEHNR, CDR2 FQNEAQ (reference sequence). V gave up 4 bases and J gave up 5 bases, with 8 bases separating them. CDR3 DNA: TGTGCCAGCAGCTCTCAGGGTACCGGGGAGCTGTTTTTT. Residues: CASSSQGTGELFF.

The J gene is TRBJ2-2, the V gene TRBV15, with TRBD1 as a possible D gene (6 bases). CDR3 length equals 15 residues. Germline CDR1 and CDR2: LNHNV and YYDKDF (reference sequence). V lost 5 bases to trimming and J lost 4 bases, with 14 bases between them. CDR3 sequence: CATSPGGRGTGELFF. The CDR3 DNA follows: TGTGCCACCAGCCCCGGTGGCAGGGGCACCGGGGAGCTGTTTTTT.

About this clone: An end of the junction differs from the germline gene, which may be a read error. The chain uses TRBV6-2 or TRBV6-3 and TRBJ1-1, with a possible D match to TRBD1 (6 bases). Germline CDR1 and CDR2: MNHEY and SVGEGT. CDR3 length equals 14 residues. The CDR3 protein is CVSSSRGARVGAFF. The CDR3 DNA sequence: TGTGTCAGCAGTTCACGGGGGGCCAGAGTTGGAGCTTTCTTT.

With regard to this clone: The same CDR3 arises from other DNA sequences in this sample as well. This sequence joins TRBV9 and TRBJ1-2; 7 bases fit TRBD1. The ends lost 3 bases at V and 8 bases at J; junction bases unmatched: 4. The CDR3 length is 12 residues. Per germline, CDR1 SGDLS and CDR2 YYNGEE. The CDR3 nucleotides read TGTGCCAGCAGCGCGGGACAGCGCGGCTACACCTTC. This sequence encodes CASSAGQRGYTF.

The rearrangement links TRBV19 to TRBJ1-2; 9 bases are shared with TRBD1. J was trimmed by 6 bases and V by 4 bases; bases with no gene match: 9. This CDR3 comprises 15 residues. Per germline, CDR1 LNHDA and CDR2 SQIVND (reference sequence). In DNA, the CDR3 is TGTGCCAGTAGTAAACATACCGGGACAGGGAATGGCTACACCTTC. Its protein product is CASSKHTGTGNGYTF.

This chain links TRBV6-5 with TRBJ1-5, with D possibly matching TRBD1 (6 bases). Germline V lookup: CDR1 MNHEY, CDR2 SVGAGI. V was clipped by 0 bases and J by 6 bases, with 12 bases between them. This CDR3 comprises 15 residues. In DNA, the CDR3 is TGTGCCAGCAGTTACTCCGGGGGGCAGGGTCAGCCCCAGCATTTT. Translating it yields CASSYSGGQGQPQHF.

J is TRBJ1-2 and V is TRBV6-2 or TRBV6-3, with unresolved D. Trimming shortened V by 6 bases and J by 0 bases, and 14 bases separated the two germline ends. The CDR3 is 15 amino acids. Germline values: CDR1 MNHEY, CDR2 SVGEGT. The CDR3 coding sequence is TGTGCCAGCAGCCAAAGAGCAGTCCCTAACTATGGCTACACCTTC. It specifies CASSQRAVPNYGYTF.

V and J are TRBV2 and TRBJ1-2; 11 nucleotides align to TRBD1. CDR1 and CDR2 (germline): SNHLY, FYNNEI. Trimming took 5 bases from V and 5 from J; bases not matched to a gene: 7. The length of the CDR3 is 15 residues. The CDR3 coding sequence is TGTGCCAGCAGTCGAGCGGGACAGGGGGGATATGGCTACACCTTC. Translation: CASSRAGQGGYGYTF.

The chain has TRBV6-6 and TRBJ1-3; D is perhaps TRBD1 (5 bases). The V gene's germline CDR1 is MNHNY and CDR2 SVGAGI (reference sequence). Trimming removed 2 bases at V and 0 bases at J, with 8 bases between. The CDR3 spans 15 residues. The CDR3 here is CASSYGASSGNTIYF. The CDR3, as DNA: TGTGCCAGCAGTTACGGGGCGAGCTCTGGAAACACCATATATTTT.

The chain recombines TRBV9 with TRBJ1-2, with D unresolved. V was shortened by 0 bases and J by 4 bases, with 7 bases between the two germline ends. CDR1 and CDR2 from the germline V gene are SGDLS and YYNGEE. The CDR3 length is 13 residues. CDR3 sequence reads: CASSVAPFYGYTF. The CDR3 nucleotides are TGTGCCAGCAGCGTAGCGCCCTTCTATGGCTACACCTTC.

The chain couples TRBV18 to TRBJ1-4; 8 bases map to TRBD1. The CDR3 totals 14 residues. CDR1 is KGHSH, CDR2 LQKENI, per germline. J gave up 8 bases and V 3 bases, and 5 bases lay outside the gene matches. CDR3 nucleotide sequence: TGTGCCAGCTCACCCGACAGGGGCGGCGAAAAACTGTTTTTT. Amino acid sequence: CASSPDRGGEKLFF.

This clone was seen only once. The chain is built from TRBV5-5 and TRBJ1-6; 7 bases fit TRBD1. V shed 0 bases, J shed 9 bases, and the junction held 3 bases outside the gene matches. The CDR3 spans 14 residues. Germline assignment: CDR1 SGHKS and CDR2 YYEKEE (reference sequence). The CDR3 sequence is CASSLVQGTSPLHF. CDR3 DNA sequence: TGTGCCAGCAGCTTGGTACAGGGGACTTCACCCCTCCACTTT.

The chain has TRBV4-3 and TRBJ1-2; D is unclear. The V end was cut by 5 bases, the J end by 4 bases, with 20 bases between. The CDR3 runs to 16 residues. Germline values: CDR1 LGHNA, CDR2 YSLEER. This CDR3 is CASSTDPGKLVYGYTF. The CDR3 DNA reads TGCGCCAGCAGCACGGACCCGGGGAAACTAGTCTATGGCTACACCTTC.

This chain links TRBV19 with TRBJ2-5, with D perhaps matching TRBD2 (5 bases). The CDR3 extends over 15 amino acids. The V gene's germline CDR1 is LNHDA and CDR2 SQIVND (reference sequence). V was pared by 7 bases and J by 7 bases, with 22 bases between. CDR3 protein: CASTPSGSRGGTQYF. Written as DNA, the CDR3 is TGTGCCAGTACCCCCAGTGGGAGCCGGGGTGGGACCCAGTACTTC.

The chain uses TRBV6-5 and TRBJ2-7; 8 bases are a match to TRBD1. Germline CDR1 is MNHEY and CDR2 is SVGAGI. The CDR3 totals 14 residues. V was pared by 7 bases and J by 4 bases, with 9 bases of the junction left unmatched. CDR3 sequence: CASTSDRGTYEQYF. The CDR3 DNA reads TGTGCCAGCACGTCCGACAGGGGAACTTACGAGCAGTACTTC.

With regard to this clone: This specimen includes other DNA sequences encoding the same CDR3. The chain employs TRBV6-2 or TRBV6-3 and TRBJ1-3; no reliable D call. The CDR3 totals 14 residues. The germline CDR1 and CDR2 sequences are MNHEY and SVGEGT. V was trimmed by 4 bases and J by 4 bases, leaving 11 bases between them. The CDR3 loop reads CASSFDGSGNTIYF. The CDR3 coding sequence is TGTGCCAGCAGTTTCGATGGGTCCGGAAACACCATATATTTT.

The chain recombines TRBV20-1 with TRBJ2-1; no definite D call. Looked up from germline, CDR1 is DFQATT and CDR2 is SNEGSKA (reference sequence). The CDR3 totals 11 residues. Trimming stripped 3 bases from V and 15 bases from J, with 15 bases between. CDR3: CSASLTTSTFF. CDR3 coding DNA: TGCAGTGCTAGCCTAACCACCAGCACGTTCTTC.